Listed below are T cell receptor beta chains from one sample, sequenced in a study of T cells after yellow fever vaccination. TCRdb passed the 5' RACE reads through MiXCR, listing each CDR3 protein once. The data hold a few hundred thousand distinct CDR3 sequences, with 17% observed a single time. Source: PBMCs, taken 5 to 6 days after the first yellow fever vaccination. These receptor sequences come from a man between 18 and 29 years old who received the YFV17D yellow fever vaccine. Each CDR3 is given with its conserved first and last residue. Each record gives: V gene, J gene, CDR3 protein.

v_call: TRBV6-1; j_call: TRBJ1-2; cdr3_aa: CASSAPGQAPYGYTF
v_call: TRBV7-2; j_call: TRBJ1-5; cdr3_aa: CASSLRTGPEQPQHF
v_call: TRBV7-9; j_call: TRBJ1-2; cdr3_aa: CASSLDGQYGYTF
v_call: TRBV10-3; j_call: TRBJ1-3; cdr3_aa: CAISEFRGPGNTIYF
v_call: TRBV9; j_call: TRBJ2-3; cdr3_aa: CASSDQGYTDTQYF
v_call: TRBV11-3; j_call: TRBJ2-5; cdr3_aa: CASSPRDGKETQYF
v_call: TRBV5-1; j_call: TRBJ1-1; cdr3_aa: CASSLGQSKNTEAFF
v_call: TRBV10-3; j_call: TRBJ2-1; cdr3_aa: CAIKQQNEQFF
v_call: TRBV6-1; j_call: TRBJ1-5; cdr3_aa: CASIEGQSNQPQHF
v_call: TRBV12-3/TRBV12-4; j_call: TRBJ1-5; cdr3_aa: CASSTAGQQNQPQHF
v_call: TRBV23-1; j_call: TRBJ1-5; cdr3_aa: CASTPTLDRAPQPQHF
v_call: TRBV20-1; j_call: TRBJ1-4; cdr3_aa: CSARKDRVGSRANEKLFF
v_call: TRBV6-1; j_call: TRBJ1-2; cdr3_aa: CASKGPSMGYGYTF
v_call: TRBV5-1; j_call: TRBJ1-4; cdr3_aa: CASSLGRNPPATNEKLFF
v_call: TRBV4-1; j_call: TRBJ1-1; cdr3_aa: CASSQILGKNTEAFF
v_call: TRBV11-2; j_call: TRBJ2-2; cdr3_aa: CASSRFFGQAGGELFF
v_call: TRBV6-1; j_call: TRBJ1-1; cdr3_aa: CASKGTGPNTEAFF
v_call: TRBV7-9; j_call: TRBJ2-3; cdr3_aa: CASSPGTASTDTQYF
v_call: TRBV5-1; j_call: TRBJ2-1; cdr3_aa: CASQLLTSGGYNEQFF
v_call: TRBV7-6; j_call: TRBJ2-1; cdr3_aa: CASSNRDRAHDEQFF